This TCR beta chain was recovered during a study of cytomegalovirus exposure and HLA in healthy donors (dated by TCRdb to between 2016 and 2019). At the level of the whole study: An earlier analysis of roughly 500 of the donors reported about 250 Gb of sequence data and some 120 million unique TCR beta sequences from 150 million to 200 million T cells. An early release that covered some 640 HLA-typed donors contained approximately 300 gigabases of sequencing data and 80 million or so unique TCR sequences. The genetic ancestry cluster associated with self-reported Caucasian donors included over 65% of the roughly 410 genotyped donors. The aim of the study was to test whether cataloging public T cell receptors could identify signatures of past pathogen exposure. Using immunosequencing, the study profiled T cell repertoires from 500 to 800 subjects and related those repertoires to cytomegalovirus serostatus. Besides the first cohort of 666 subjects, a separate validation cohort made up of over a hundred different subjects was used. To predict cytomegalovirus infection status, the study combined high-throughput TCR immunosequencing, statistical association of individual TCRs with disease status, and machine learning. A later analysis re-analyzed previously published TCR beta repertoires from approximately 670 donors and added high-resolution HLA genotyping to study TCR occurrence patterns. Rather than drawing on any new phenotypic data, the later analysis identified candidate immune exposures from TCR beta sequences and the way those sequences occurred across donors. An earlier analysis of roughly 600 of the donors used high-throughput TCR beta sequencing to judge whether each TCR beta V gene segment behaved as functional or pseudogenic. Alongside the repertoire data, information on donor age, sex, ethnicity and CMV serostatus was compiled. A later genetic analysis used genome-wide SNP genotypes for about three fifths of the 666 donors, treating that subset as a discovery cohort. Every discovery cohort repertoire had been produced on one sequencing platform. Both class I and class II loci were covered by HLA typing, at four-digit resolution. The number of donors typed differed by locus, with 629-630 for A, B, C, DRB1 and DQB1, approximately 500 for DQA1, some 570 for DPA1, and about 450 for DPB1. Roughly five DR-DQ haplotypes were treated as single units for association and clustering because of strong linkage in the cohort. Across some 400 genotyped donors of the cohort, an average of about 240,000 unique TCR beta nucleotide sequences per donor were sequenced, and approximately 17% of those sequences were non-productive.

Libraries were made using the immunoSEQ multiplex PCR assay. For the multiplex PCR, a mixture combining 60 forward primers for TCR Vbeta segments and 13 reverse primers for TCR Jbeta segments was used. The CDR3 region of rearranged TCR beta genes was amplified from genomic DNA by a multiplex PCR assay. The amplified TCR beta libraries were sequenced on the Illumina HiSeq System as 87-base-pair reads. Regarding the original processing steps: In a later analysis, approximately 74 million unique TCR beta chains were counted across the 500 to 700 repertoires, and roughly 11 million of these chains were shared by at least two donors. A nearest-neighbor algorithm error-corrected the raw reads and collapsed the reads into unique sequences, merging closely related sequences to remove PCR and sequencing errors. Alignment of CDR3 sequences to IMGT reference sequences was used to assign V, D and J gene segments. For a sequence to be retained, a match of at least six nucleotides to both a V gene segment and a J gene segment was required. A rearrangement was called productive if the CDR3 had no stop codons and remained in frame with V and J, and every other rearrangement was called non-productive. Following IMGT convention, CDR3 was defined as the stretch from the second conserved V-encoded cysteine up to the conserved J-encoded phenylalanine. The earlier analysis of fewer than 700 of the donors excluded sequences that lacked an unambiguous match to a single V gene segment. In an earlier analysis of about 590 of the donors, a V segment was called functional when productive rearrangements were above 56.7%, and segregating when the standard deviation between donors exceeded 5%. A statistical classification framework was built to diagnose cytomegalovirus status from the catalog of TCR beta chain sequences. A later analysis assigned V and J genes by comparing TCR nucleotide sequences with IMGT/GENE-DB human TR gene sequences. The TCRdist pipeline was used in a later analysis to assign CDR3 sequences and most-parsimonious VDJ recombination scenarios. In a later analysis, each TCR beta chain was defined by its CDR3 amino acid sequence together with its V-gene family, and reads lacking a unique V-gene family were excluded. As a way to deal with suspected cross-contamination and a sequencing artifact, a later analysis dropped 450 to 700 nucleotide sequences that were highly shared and had low generation probability. In a later analysis, a clonal expansion index for each public chain was calculated from normalized within-repertoire ranks of inferred template counts. In a later analysis, generation probabilities were computed using a VDJ recombination model fitted to out-of-frame rearrangements, and the results were checked against IGoR. In a later analysis, hypergeometric tests were used to score TCR-TCR, TCR-HLA and TCR-CMV co-occurrence, with a repertoire-size bias correction applied to TCR pairs. In a later analysis, false discovery rates were estimated by permuting HLA or CMV assignments 20 times. A later analysis grouped co-occurring TCRs with DBSCAN, adding TCRdist sequence similarity when clustering within HLA-allele-positive subsets. Co-occurrence clustering excluded repertoires with fewer than 30,000 or more than 120,000 public chains, plus five with anomalous nucleotide sharing. TCRdb retrieved this table from immuneACCESS and kept in-frame rearrangements only. Not all clones are present; in checked studies, unresolved V genes account for under half, and no reason is known for the remainder. V, J and clone size are those of that table, while D and trimming were read from the DNA. Recorded for this sample are around 87,000 clones; about 74% of them occurred a single time. The ten largest clonotypes hold 2.5% to 3.5% of the sample.

The investigation overall reported the following: The cohort was sequenced for TCR beta chains only, and without alpha or paired-chain data the features that could be detected were limited. Most TCR sequences were seen in very few donors, while some public TCRs were found in many individuals. Because HLA typing was missing for some donors at each locus, association tests included only the typed subset. Cytomegalovirus status was reported to be diagnosed by the classifier with high specificity and sensitivity in both the original and validation cohorts. Linkage disequilibrium might explain the correlated functional status among segregating V segments, but an unknown experimental factor could not be excluded. In a later analysis, the rate of TCR association differed among HLA loci, with DRB1 alleles having the most associated TCRs and HLA-C alleles having the fewest. The authors suggested that the approach could potentially be generalized to other disease states and immunological phenotypes. Sequencing depth was assumed to be roughly uniform across donors in the presence/absence analyses, though that assumption may not hold. A later analysis reported that several top co-occurrence clusters appeared linked to parvovirus B19, influenza, CMV and Epstein-Barr virus. A total of fewer than 200 TCR beta chains were listed by the study as associated with cytomegalovirus. In vitro tests confirmed that a few of the cytomegalovirus-associated TCR beta chains recognize cytomegalovirus antigens. Strong co-occurrence of HLA alleles, especially DR and DQ, made assigning TCR associations to individual alleles difficult. In an earlier analysis of some 500 of the donors, most TCR beta V segments appeared in productive rearrangements about 87% or about 30% of the time, broadly matching IMGT annotations. In a later analysis, 16,951 TCR beta sequences were associated with specific HLA alleles at a false discovery rate of 0.05. A further reported finding was that TCR beta sequences accurately predicted the HLA-A and HLA-B alleles for most subjects in the first cohort. Over 15 rarely observed V segments, including chromosome 9 orphons, were excluded from the earlier analysis of approximately 600 of the donors because counts were too low. A group of highly shared sequence variants was considered likely to be a technical artifact of the sequencing pipeline. A later analysis found that HLA-associated TCR beta chains were more clonally expanded and had lower generation probabilities than equally common non-associated chains. According to a later genetic analysis, donors in an Asian-associated ancestry cluster had fewer N-insertions in productive TCRs than the roughly 660-donor mean. An association between a missense DCLRE1C variant and V-gene and J-gene trimming of TCR beta chains was found in a later genetic analysis and replicated in an independent cohort. A later analysis found that most CMV-associated TCR beta chains appeared HLA-restricted, with HLA associations seemingly driven largely by CMV exposure. The only immune exposure information available for the cohort was CMV serostatus.

As for this clone: Its antigen target is currently unknown. It has no much larger one-base neighbor in the sample; base qualities were not kept.

The cohort comprised 666 healthy bone marrow donors. All cohort members were sampled while nominally healthy, although unrecorded immune exposures were likely present. The donor tested CMV seronegative, placing the donor among the 350 or so seronegative members of the cohort. A peripheral blood sample was collected from each donor, and TCR beta sequencing was performed on peripheral blood mononuclear cells. Genomic DNA was extracted from the blood cell samples with the Qiagen DNeasy Blood Extraction Kit. The sequencing sample was made of PBMCs. The origin of this receptor is a man in his forties in good health and CMV-seronegative.

The bases read TGTGCCAGCAGGATACAGGGACGTGTTGGCTACACCTTC. Translated, this gives CASRIQGRVGYTF. Rearrangement joined TRBV28 to TRBJ1-2; D gene: possibly TRBD1, on 6 matching bases. The CDR3 covers 13 residues, taking in both the cysteine and the phenylalanine. Only the CDR3 part of the read is kept: 39 bases, read in frame from the first base. CDR1 and CDR2 are drawn from the germline V gene: MDHEN, SYDVKM. V is reduced by 6 bases and J by 7 bases, leaving a spacing of 15 bases between them.